This TCR beta chain was sequenced for a study of human T cells and chemical hapten exposure. Study-wide context: 2% DPC was applied to around 2 cm by around 2 cm of upper inner arm skin for sensitization. Study-level points and caveats: Expanded TCRs showed more large CDR3 clusters than pre-sensitization or healthy control sets. Alopecia was present in the donors, so their immune response may differ from healthy people's.

On this clonotype itself: Its antigen is not known.

The time point was: patch test 2, 6 weeks after DPC sensitization. The treatment denotes: therapeutic diphenylcyclopropenone sensitization with weekly scalp DPC. One entry per CDR3 protein results from TCRdb running MiXCR on the RACE reads. The sample includes about 54,000 distinct CDR3 sequences, about a tenth of them seen just once. V lost 0 bases, J lost 4 bases, and 9 bases lay in between. CDR1 is SEHNR and CDR2 is FQNEAQ in the germline V gene (reference sequence). The CDR3 contains 14 residues. The sequencing used whole blood, collected in connection with sensitization to the hapten diphenylcyclopropenone (DPC). The receptor comes from a woman between 45 and 60 years old with alopecia areata. Some clones in this sample may be carry-over from other donors' samples. The gene calls are TRBV7-9 and TRBJ1-2; D is ambiguous. The CDR3, as DNA: TGTGCCAGCAGCTTAGCGGCACTAATCTATGGCTACACCTTC. This codes for CASSLAALIYGYTF.